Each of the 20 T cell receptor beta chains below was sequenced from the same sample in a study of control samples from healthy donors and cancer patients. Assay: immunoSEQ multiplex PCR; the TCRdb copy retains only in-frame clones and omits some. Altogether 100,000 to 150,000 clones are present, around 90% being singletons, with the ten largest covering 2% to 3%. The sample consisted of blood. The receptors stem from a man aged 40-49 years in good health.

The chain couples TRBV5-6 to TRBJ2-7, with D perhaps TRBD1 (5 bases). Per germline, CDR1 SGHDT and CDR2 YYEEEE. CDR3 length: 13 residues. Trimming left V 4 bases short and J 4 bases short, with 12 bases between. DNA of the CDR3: TGTGCCAGCAGCCCGGACAACCAATACGAGCAGTACTTC. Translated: CASSPDNQYEQYF.

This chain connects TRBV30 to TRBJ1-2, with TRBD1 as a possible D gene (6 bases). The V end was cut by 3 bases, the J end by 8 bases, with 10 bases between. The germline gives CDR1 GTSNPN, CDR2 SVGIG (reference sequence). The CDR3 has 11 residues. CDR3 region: CAWSSGAGYTF. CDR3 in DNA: TGTGCCTGGAGCTCGGGGGCGGGCTACACCTTC.

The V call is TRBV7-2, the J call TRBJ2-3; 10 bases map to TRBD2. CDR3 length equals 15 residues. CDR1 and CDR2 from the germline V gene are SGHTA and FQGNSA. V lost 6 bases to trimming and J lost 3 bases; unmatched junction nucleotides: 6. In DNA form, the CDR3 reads TGTGCCAGCAGTAGACAGCGGGGGGGGACAGATACGCAGTATTTT. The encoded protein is CASSRQRGGTDTQYF.

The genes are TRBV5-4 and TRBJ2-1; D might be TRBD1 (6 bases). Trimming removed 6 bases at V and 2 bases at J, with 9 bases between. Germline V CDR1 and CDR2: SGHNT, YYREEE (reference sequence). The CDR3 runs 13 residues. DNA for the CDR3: TGTGCCAGCATAGGGGGACCCTACAATGAGCAGTTCTTC. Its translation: CASIGGPYNEQFF. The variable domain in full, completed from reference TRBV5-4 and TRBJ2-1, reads ETGVTQSPTHLIKTRGQQVTLRCSSQSGHNTVSWYQQALGQGPQFIFQYYREEENGRGNFPPRFSGLQFPNYSSELNVNALELDDSALYLCASIGGPYNEQFFGPGTRLTVL.

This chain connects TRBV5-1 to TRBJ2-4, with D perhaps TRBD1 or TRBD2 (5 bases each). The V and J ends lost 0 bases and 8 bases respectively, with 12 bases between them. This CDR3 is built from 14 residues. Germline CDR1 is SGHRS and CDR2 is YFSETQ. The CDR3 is CASSLDRLEDIQYF. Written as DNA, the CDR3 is TGCGCCAGCAGCTTGGACAGGTTGGAGGACATTCAGTACTTC.

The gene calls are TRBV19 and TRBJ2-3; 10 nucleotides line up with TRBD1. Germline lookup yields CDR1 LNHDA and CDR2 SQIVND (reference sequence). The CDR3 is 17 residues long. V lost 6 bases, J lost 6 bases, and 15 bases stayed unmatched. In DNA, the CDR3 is TGTGCCAGTAGCGGGACAGGGGTTTCCTTGACGGGGGATACGCAGTATTTT. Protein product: CASSGTGVSLTGDTQYF.

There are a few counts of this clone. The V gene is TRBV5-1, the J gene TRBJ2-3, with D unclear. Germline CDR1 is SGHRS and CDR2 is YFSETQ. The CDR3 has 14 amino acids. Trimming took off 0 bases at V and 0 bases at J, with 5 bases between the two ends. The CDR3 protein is CASSLGPSTDTQYF. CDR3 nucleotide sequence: TGCGCCAGCAGCTTGGGACCAAGCACAGATACGCAGTATTTT.

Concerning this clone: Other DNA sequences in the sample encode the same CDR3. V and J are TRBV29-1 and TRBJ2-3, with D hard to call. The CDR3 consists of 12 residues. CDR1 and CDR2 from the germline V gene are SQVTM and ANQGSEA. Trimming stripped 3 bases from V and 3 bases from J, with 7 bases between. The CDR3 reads CSVDKGTDTQYF. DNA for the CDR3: TGCAGCGTTGACAAGGGAACAGATACGCAGTATTTT.

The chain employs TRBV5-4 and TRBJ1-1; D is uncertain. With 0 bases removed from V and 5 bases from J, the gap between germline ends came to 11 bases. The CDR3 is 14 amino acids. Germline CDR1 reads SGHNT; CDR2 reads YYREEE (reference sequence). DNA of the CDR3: TGTGCCAGCAGCTTGGGAGTCTGGGAAACTGAAGCTTTCTTT. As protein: CASSLGVWETEAFF.

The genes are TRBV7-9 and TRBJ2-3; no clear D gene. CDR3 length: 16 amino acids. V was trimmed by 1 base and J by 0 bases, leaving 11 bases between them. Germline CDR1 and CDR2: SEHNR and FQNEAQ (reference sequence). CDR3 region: CASSLELLSSTDTQYF. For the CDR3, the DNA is TGTGCCAGCAGCTTAGAACTCCTGTCGAGCACAGATACGCAGTATTTT. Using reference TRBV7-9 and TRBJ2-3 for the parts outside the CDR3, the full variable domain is DTGVSQNPRHKITKRGQNVTFRCDPISEHNRLYWYRQTLGQGPEFLTYFQNEAQLEKSRLLSDRFSAERPKGSFSTLEIQRTEQGDSAMYLCASSLELLSSTDTQYFGPGTRLTVL.

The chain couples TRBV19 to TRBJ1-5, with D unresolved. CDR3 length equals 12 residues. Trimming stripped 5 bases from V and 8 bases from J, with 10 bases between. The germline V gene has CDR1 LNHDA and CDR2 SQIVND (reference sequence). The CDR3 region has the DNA TGTGCCAGTAGTGTCATTATGGAGCCCCAGCATTTT. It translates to CASSVIMEPQHF.

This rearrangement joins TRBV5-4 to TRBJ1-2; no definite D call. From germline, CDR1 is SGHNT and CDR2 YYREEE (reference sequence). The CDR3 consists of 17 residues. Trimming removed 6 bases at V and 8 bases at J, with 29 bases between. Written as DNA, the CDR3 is TGTGCCAGCAACTCGGGAGGGTCCGCAGGACTTTCTATGGGCTACACCTTC. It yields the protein CASNSGGSAGLSMGYTF.

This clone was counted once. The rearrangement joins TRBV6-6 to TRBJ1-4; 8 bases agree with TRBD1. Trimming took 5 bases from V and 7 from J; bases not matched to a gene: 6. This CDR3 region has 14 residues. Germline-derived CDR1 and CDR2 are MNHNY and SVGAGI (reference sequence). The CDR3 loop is CASSQGQGREKLFF. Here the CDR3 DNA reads TGTGCCAGCAGTCAAGGACAGGGACGTGAAAAACTGTTTTTT.

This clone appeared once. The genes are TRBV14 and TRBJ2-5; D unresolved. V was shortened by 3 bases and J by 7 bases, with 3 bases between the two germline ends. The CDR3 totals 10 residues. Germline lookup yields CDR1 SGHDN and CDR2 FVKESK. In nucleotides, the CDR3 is TGTGCCAGCAGCCAGGGGACCCAGTACTTC. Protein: CASSQGTQYF.

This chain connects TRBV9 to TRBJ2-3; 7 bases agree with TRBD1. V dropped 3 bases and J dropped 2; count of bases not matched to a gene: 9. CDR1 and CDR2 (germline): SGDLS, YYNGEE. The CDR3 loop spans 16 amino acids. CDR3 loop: CASSAPTGTATDTQYF. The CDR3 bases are TGTGCCAGCAGCGCCCCCACCGGGACAGCCACAGATACGCAGTATTTT.

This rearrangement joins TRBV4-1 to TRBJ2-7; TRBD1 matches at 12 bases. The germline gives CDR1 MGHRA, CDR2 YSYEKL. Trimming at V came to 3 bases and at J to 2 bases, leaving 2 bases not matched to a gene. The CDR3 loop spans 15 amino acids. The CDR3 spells CASSQRDRGPYEQYF. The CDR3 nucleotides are TGCGCCAGCAGCCAGAGGGACAGGGGGCCCTACGAGCAGTACTTC.

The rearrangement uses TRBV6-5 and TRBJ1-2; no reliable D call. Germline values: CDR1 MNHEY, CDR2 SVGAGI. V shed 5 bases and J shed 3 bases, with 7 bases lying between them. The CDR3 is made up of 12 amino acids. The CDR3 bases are TGTGCCAGCAGTCAGAGGGACTATGGCTACACCTTC. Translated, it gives CASSQRDYGYTF.

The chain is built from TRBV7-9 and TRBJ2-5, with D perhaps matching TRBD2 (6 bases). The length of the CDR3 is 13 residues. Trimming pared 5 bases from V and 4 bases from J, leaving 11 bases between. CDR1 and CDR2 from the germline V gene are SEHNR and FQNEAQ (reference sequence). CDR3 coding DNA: TGTGCCAGCAGCAAAAAGGAGGGAGAGACCCAGTACTTC. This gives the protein CASSKKEGETQYF.

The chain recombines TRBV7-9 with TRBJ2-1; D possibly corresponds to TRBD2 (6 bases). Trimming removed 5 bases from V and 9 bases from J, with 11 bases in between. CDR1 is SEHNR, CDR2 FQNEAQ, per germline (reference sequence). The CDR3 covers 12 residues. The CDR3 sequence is CASSPVGGEQFF. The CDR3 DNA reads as TGTGCCAGCAGCCCTGTGGGGGGTGAGCAGTTCTTC.

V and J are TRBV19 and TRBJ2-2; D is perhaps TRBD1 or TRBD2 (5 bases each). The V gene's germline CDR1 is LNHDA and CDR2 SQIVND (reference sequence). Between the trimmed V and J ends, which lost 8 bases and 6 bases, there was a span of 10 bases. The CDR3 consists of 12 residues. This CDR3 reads CASSVGAGELFF. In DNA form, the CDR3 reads TGTGCCAGTTCTGTGGGGGCCGGGGAGCTGTTTTTT.